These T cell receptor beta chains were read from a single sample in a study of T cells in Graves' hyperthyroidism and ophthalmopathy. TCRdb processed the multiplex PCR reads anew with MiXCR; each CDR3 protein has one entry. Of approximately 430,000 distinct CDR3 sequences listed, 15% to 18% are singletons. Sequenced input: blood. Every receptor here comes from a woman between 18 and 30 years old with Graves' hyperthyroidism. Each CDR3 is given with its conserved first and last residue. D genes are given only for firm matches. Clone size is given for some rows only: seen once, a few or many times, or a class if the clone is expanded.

CDR3nt: TGTGCCAGCAGCCGTCCGCTCGGGACCCAGTACTTC; CDR3aa: CASSRPLGTQYF; j_gene: TRBJ2-5; d_gene: -; v_gene: TRBV16; abundance: many
CDR3nt: TGTGGCAGCAGTTATCTAGCGGGGGGAACCTACGAGCAGTACTTC; CDR3aa: CGSSYLAGGTYEQYF; j_gene: TRBJ2-7; d_gene: TRBD2; v_gene: TRBV6-5; abundance: -
CDR3nt: TGTGCCAGCTCACCACAGGAACGAAAAGAGACCCAGTACTTC; CDR3aa: CASSPQERKETQYF; j_gene: TRBJ2-5; d_gene: -; v_gene: TRBV18; abundance: few
CDR3nt: TGTGCCAGCAGCTATAGCGAAAGCTCCTACAATGAGCAGTTCTTC; CDR3aa: CASSYSESSYNEQFF; j_gene: TRBJ2-1; d_gene: -; v_gene: TRBV5-5; abundance: many
CDR3nt: TGTGCCAGCAGTTGGGGATCGGGACACACGAACACTGAAGCTTTCTTT; CDR3aa: CASSWGSGHTNTEAFF; j_gene: TRBJ1-1; d_gene: -; v_gene: TRBV6-1; abundance: many
CDR3nt: TGTGCCAGCAGTAAGGCGCGGGAAAAGTACAATGAGCAGTTCTTC; CDR3aa: CASSKAREKYNEQFF; j_gene: TRBJ2-1; d_gene: -; v_gene: TRBV27; abundance: many
CDR3nt: TGTGCCAGCAGCCTCTCGCGGGGAGCTGGAAACACCATATATTTT; CDR3aa: CASSLSRGAGNTIYF; j_gene: TRBJ1-3; d_gene: -; v_gene: TRBV4-2; abundance: -
CDR3nt: TGTGCCACCAGTTACGACGGGGGTGAGCAGTTCTTC; CDR3aa: CATSYDGGEQFF; j_gene: TRBJ2-1; d_gene: -; v_gene: TRBV24-1; abundance: few
CDR3nt: TGTGCCAGCAGGAATACGGGCCCAGAGACCCAGTACTTC; CDR3aa: CASRNTGPETQYF; j_gene: TRBJ2-5; d_gene: -; v_gene: TRBV7-9; abundance: many
CDR3nt: TGTGCCAGCAGCTTAGGGCTGGGGGGGCGGCAAGAGACCCAGTACTTC; CDR3aa: CASSLGLGGRQETQYF; j_gene: TRBJ2-5; d_gene: -; v_gene: TRBV11-2; abundance: many
CDR3nt: TGTGCCAGCAGCCCGGGTTTCGGTCAGCCCCAGCATTTT; CDR3aa: CASSPGFGQPQHF; j_gene: TRBJ1-5; d_gene: -; v_gene: TRBV3-1; abundance: many
CDR3nt: TGTGCCAGCAGTACCCCTACTGGGACAGGGGGCGGGAGCTCCTATAATTCACCCCTCCACTTT; CDR3aa: CASSTPTGTGGGSSYNSPLHF; j_gene: TRBJ1-6; d_gene: TRBD1; v_gene: TRBV28; abundance: many
CDR3nt: TGTGCCTGGAGTGTACGGGGACGGAGCTCCTATAATTCACCCCTCCACTTT; CDR3aa: CAWSVRGRSSYNSPLHF; j_gene: TRBJ1-6; d_gene: -; v_gene: TRBV30; abundance: few
CDR3nt: TGCAGTGCTAGAGATATAAGGAGCGGCTATGGCTACACCTTC; CDR3aa: CSARDIRSGYGYTF; j_gene: TRBJ1-2; d_gene: -; v_gene: TRBV20-1; abundance: few
CDR3nt: TGTGCCATCAGTGATTGGACCAGGGGTAGTCAAGAGACCCAGTACTTC; CDR3aa: CAISDWTRGSQETQYF; j_gene: TRBJ2-5; d_gene: -; v_gene: TRBV10-3; abundance: many
CDR3nt: TGTGCCAGCTCACCACCGAGCGGGGCTACCACTGAAGCTTTCTTT; CDR3aa: CASSPPSGATTEAFF; j_gene: TRBJ1-1; d_gene: -; v_gene: TRBV18; abundance: many
CDR3nt: TGTGCCAGCAGTTACTCACACAGGACCGGGGAGCTGTTTTTT; CDR3aa: CASSYSHRTGELFF; j_gene: TRBJ2-2; d_gene: -; v_gene: TRBV6-5; abundance: many
CDR3nt: TGTGCCAGCAGGACAGGTGCTTATGGCTACACCTTC; CDR3aa: CASRTGAYGYTF; j_gene: TRBJ1-2; d_gene: TRBD1; v_gene: TRBV5-1; abundance: -
CDR3nt: TGTGCCAGCAGTTACTCGAACTTTAGGACTAGCGGGAGAGTTCGCAATGAGCAGTTCTTC; CDR3aa: CASSYSNFRTSGRVRNEQFF; j_gene: TRBJ2-1; d_gene: TRBD2; v_gene: TRBV7-6; abundance: -
CDR3nt: TGTGCCACCAGCAGAGATGGGTGGTTTAATGAAAAACTGTTTTTT; CDR3aa: CATSRDGWFNEKLFF; j_gene: TRBJ1-4; d_gene: -; v_gene: TRBV15; abundance: -
CDR3nt: TGTGCCAGCTCACCACAGCGGGTGAACTACGAGCAGTACTTC; CDR3aa: CASSPQRVNYEQYF; j_gene: TRBJ2-7; d_gene: -; v_gene: TRBV18; abundance: many
CDR3nt: TGTGCCAGCAGCAACACGGACCCGTACAATGAGCAGTTCTTC; CDR3aa: CASSNTDPYNEQFF; j_gene: TRBJ2-1; d_gene: -; v_gene: TRBV7-9; abundance: many
CDR3nt: TGTGCCAGCAGTGAACGGCCCTACGAGCAGTACTTC; CDR3aa: CASSERPYEQYF; j_gene: TRBJ2-7; d_gene: -; v_gene: TRBV6-1; abundance: -
CDR3nt: TGTGCCAGCAGCCAAGATCGCATGAGCGCTTCCTACAATGAGCAGTTCTTC; CDR3aa: CASSQDRMSASYNEQFF; j_gene: TRBJ2-1; d_gene: -; v_gene: TRBV4-2; abundance: many
CDR3nt: TGTGCCAGCAGGACTAGCGGGGGCAATGAGCAGTTCTTC; CDR3aa: CASRTSGGNEQFF; j_gene: TRBJ2-1; d_gene: TRBD2; v_gene: TRBV28; abundance: few
CDR3nt: TGTGCCACCAGCAGTTCGCAGTCCATTTTGGACGAGACCCAGTACTTC; CDR3aa: CATSSSQSILDETQYF; j_gene: TRBJ2-5; d_gene: -; v_gene: TRBV15; abundance: -
CDR3nt: TGTGCCATCAGACCGGGACAGGACAATCAGCCCCAGCATTTT; CDR3aa: CAIRPGQDNQPQHF; j_gene: TRBJ1-5; d_gene: TRBD1; v_gene: TRBV10-3; abundance: few
CDR3nt: TGTGCCACCAGTGAACGGACTAGCGGGAGGAGGGGGTTCACAGATACGCAGTATTTT; CDR3aa: CATSERTSGRRGFTDTQYF; j_gene: TRBJ2-3; d_gene: TRBD2; v_gene: TRBV24-1; abundance: many
CDR3nt: TGTGCCAGCAGGAACGGCTACGCGAACACCGGGGAGCTGTTTTTT; CDR3aa: CASRNGYANTGELFF; j_gene: TRBJ2-2; d_gene: -; v_gene: TRBV2; abundance: many
CDR3nt: TGTGCCAGCAGCCAAGATATAGCGGGGGGGACCCAGTACTTC; CDR3aa: CASSQDIAGGTQYF; j_gene: TRBJ2-5; d_gene: TRBD2; v_gene: TRBV3-1; abundance: -
CDR3nt: TGTGCCACGGCGGGGACTGAAGCTTTCTTT; CDR3aa: CATAGTEAFF; j_gene: TRBJ1-1; d_gene: -; v_gene: TRBV12-3/TRBV12-4; abundance: -
CDR3nt: TGTGCCAGCAGCTTCGCGAGGGACTATGGCTACACCTTC; CDR3aa: CASSFARDYGYTF; j_gene: TRBJ1-2; d_gene: -; v_gene: TRBV6-1; abundance: many
CDR3nt: TGTGCCAGTAGTATTGGGTGGGATACGCAGTATTTT; CDR3aa: CASSIGWDTQYF; j_gene: TRBJ2-3; d_gene: -; v_gene: TRBV19; abundance: many
CDR3nt: TGTGCCAGCAGCAAGGGGGAATTGAGCAATCAGCCCCAGCATTTT; CDR3aa: CASSKGELSNQPQHF; j_gene: TRBJ1-5; d_gene: -; v_gene: TRBV7-2; abundance: -
CDR3nt: TGTGCCATCAGTGAGAGACGTGTGGCGAATGAAAAACTGTTTTTT; CDR3aa: CAISERRVANEKLFF; j_gene: TRBJ1-4; d_gene: -; v_gene: TRBV10-3; abundance: once
CDR3nt: TGCAGCGTTGTTAGAGGGGGAGATACGCAGTATTTT; CDR3aa: CSVVRGGDTQYF; j_gene: TRBJ2-3; d_gene: -; v_gene: TRBV29-1; abundance: many
CDR3nt: TGCGCCAGCAGCCCTTTTGGGCAGGGGGCAGGCGACGAGCAGTACTTC; CDR3aa: CASSPFGQGAGDEQYF; j_gene: TRBJ2-7; d_gene: TRBD1; v_gene: TRBV5-1; abundance: -
CDR3nt: TGCGCCAGCAGCCAGGGGAGCAGGGGCTACGAGCAGTACTTC; CDR3aa: CASSQGSRGYEQYF; j_gene: TRBJ2-7; d_gene: -; v_gene: TRBV4-1; abundance: -
CDR3nt: TGTGCCAGCAGACATATCCTAACAGGGGGTCGGTACGAGCAGTACTTC; CDR3aa: CASRHILTGGRYEQYF; j_gene: TRBJ2-7; d_gene: TRBD1; v_gene: TRBV11-2; abundance: many
CDR3nt: TGTGCCAGCAGTCGGCGGGAAGGGAACAATGAGCAGTTCTTC; CDR3aa: CASSRREGNNEQFF; j_gene: TRBJ2-1; d_gene: -; v_gene: TRBV6-1; abundance: -
CDR3nt: TGTGCCATAAAATATACCGGGACAGGGGGAAACTATGGCTACACCTTC; CDR3aa: CAIKYTGTGGNYGYTF; j_gene: TRBJ1-2; d_gene: TRBD1; v_gene: TRBV10-3; abundance: few